This T cell receptor (beta chain) was sequenced during a study of blood T cell repertoires in COVID-19. Using immunoSEQ multiplex PCR, the repertoire was profiled, and TCRdb retains in-frame clones only, with some absent. The sample lists some 96,000 clones; less than 85% were seen once. The receptor's source is a human donor in a cohort sampled during active COVID-19. Sequenced sample: peripheral blood.

CDR3 DNA: TGCGCCAGCAGCCAGCACGGGACAGGGGCTTTCAATGAGCAGTTCTTC. Protein sequence: CASSQHGTGAFNEQFF. The chain links TRBV4-1 to TRBJ2-1, with 10 bases identical to TRBD1. Germline loops: CDR1 MGHRA, CDR2 YSYEKL. Trimming removed 3 bases from V and 6 bases from J; junction bases left unmatched: 8. The CDR3 sequence is 16 residues long.